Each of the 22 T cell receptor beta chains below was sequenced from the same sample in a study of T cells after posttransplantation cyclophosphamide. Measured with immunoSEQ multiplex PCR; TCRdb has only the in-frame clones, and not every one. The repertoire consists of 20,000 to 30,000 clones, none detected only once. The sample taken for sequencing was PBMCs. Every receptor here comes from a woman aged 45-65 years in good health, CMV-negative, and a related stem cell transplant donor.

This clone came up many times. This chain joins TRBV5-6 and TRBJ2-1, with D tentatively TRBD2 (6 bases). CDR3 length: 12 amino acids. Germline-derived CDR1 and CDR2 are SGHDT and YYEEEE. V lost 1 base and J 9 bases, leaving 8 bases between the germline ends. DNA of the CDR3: TGTGCCAGCAGCTTGCTAGCGTCTGAGCAGTTCTTC. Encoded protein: CASSLLASEQFF. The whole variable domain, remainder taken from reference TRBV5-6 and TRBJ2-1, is DAGVTQSPTHLIKTRGQQVTLRCSPKSGHDTVSWYQQALGQGPQFIFQYYEEEERQRGNFPDRFSGHQFPNYSSELNVNALLLGDSALYLCASSLLASEQFFGPGTRLTVL.

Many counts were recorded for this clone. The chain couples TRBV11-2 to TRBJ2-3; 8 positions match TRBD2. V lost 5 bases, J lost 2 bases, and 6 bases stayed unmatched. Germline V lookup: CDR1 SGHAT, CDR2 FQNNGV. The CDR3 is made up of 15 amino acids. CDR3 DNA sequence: TGTGCCAGCAGCCCGGGGGGGAGATACACAGATACGCAGTATTTT. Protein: CASSPGGRYTDTQYF.

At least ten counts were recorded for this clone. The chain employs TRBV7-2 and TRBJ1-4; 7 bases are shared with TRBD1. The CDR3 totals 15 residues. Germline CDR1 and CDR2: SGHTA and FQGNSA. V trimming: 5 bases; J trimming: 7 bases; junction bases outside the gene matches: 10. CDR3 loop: CASSTRDSPTEKLFF. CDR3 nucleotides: TGTGCCAGCAGCACCCGGGACAGCCCTACTGAAAAACTGTTTTTT.

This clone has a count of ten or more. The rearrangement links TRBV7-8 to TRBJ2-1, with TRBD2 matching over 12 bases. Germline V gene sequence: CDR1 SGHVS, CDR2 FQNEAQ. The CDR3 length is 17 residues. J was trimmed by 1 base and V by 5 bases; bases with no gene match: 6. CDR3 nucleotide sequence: TGTGCCAGCAGCCCACGGACTAGCGGGGTTTCCTACAATGAGCAGTTCTTC. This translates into CASSPRTSGVSYNEQFF.

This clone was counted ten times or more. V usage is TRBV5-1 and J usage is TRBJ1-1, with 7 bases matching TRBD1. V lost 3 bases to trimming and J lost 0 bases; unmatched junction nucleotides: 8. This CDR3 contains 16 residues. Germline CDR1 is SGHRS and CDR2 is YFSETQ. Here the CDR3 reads CASSSIKTGLNTEAFF. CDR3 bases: TGCGCCAGCAGCTCGATTAAGACAGGGCTGAACACTGAAGCTTTCTTT.

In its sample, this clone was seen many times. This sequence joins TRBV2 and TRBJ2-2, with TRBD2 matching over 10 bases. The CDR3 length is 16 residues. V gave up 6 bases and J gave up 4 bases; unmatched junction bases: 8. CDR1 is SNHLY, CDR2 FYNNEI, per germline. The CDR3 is CASRGSGGAPTGELFF. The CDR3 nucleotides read TGTGCCAGCAGGGGGAGCGGGGGGGCCCCCACCGGGGAGCTGTTTTTT.

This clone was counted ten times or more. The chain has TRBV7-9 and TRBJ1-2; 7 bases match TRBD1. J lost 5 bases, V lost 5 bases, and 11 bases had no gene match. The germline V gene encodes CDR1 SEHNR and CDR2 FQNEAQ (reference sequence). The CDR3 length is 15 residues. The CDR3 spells CASSPQGRDTYGYTF. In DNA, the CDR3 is TGTGCCAGCAGCCCACAGGGGCGCGATACATATGGCTACACCTTC.

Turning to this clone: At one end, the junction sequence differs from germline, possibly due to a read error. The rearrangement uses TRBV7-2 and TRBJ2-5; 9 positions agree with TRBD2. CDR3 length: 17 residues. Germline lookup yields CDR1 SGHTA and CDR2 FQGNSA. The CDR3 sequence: CASSLGISGRPQETQHF. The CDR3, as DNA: TGTGCCAGCAGCTTAGGGATTAGCGGGAGACCCCAAGAGACCCAGCACTTC.

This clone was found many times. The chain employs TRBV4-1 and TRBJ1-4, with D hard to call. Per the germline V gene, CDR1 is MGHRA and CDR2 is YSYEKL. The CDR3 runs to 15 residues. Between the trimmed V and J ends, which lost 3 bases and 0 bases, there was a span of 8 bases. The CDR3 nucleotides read TGCGCCAGCAGCCACAACAGTGCAACTAATGAAAAACTGTTTTTT. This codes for CASSHNSATNEKLFF.

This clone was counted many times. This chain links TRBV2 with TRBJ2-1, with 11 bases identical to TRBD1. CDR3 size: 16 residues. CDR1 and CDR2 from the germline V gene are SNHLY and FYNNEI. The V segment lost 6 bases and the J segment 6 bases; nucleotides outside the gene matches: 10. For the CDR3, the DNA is TGTGCCAGCAGCCTCGATGGACAGGGGGCACGCAATGAGCAGTTCTTC. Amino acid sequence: CASSLDGQGARNEQFF.

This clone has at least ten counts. The CDR3 region is CATSRTGTGNSPLHF. CDR3 DNA: TGTGCCACCAGCAGAACCGGGACAGGAAATTCACCCCTCCACTTT. The rearrangement uses TRBV15 and TRBJ1-6; 8 bases line up with TRBD1. Germline V gene lookup returns CDR1 LNHNV and CDR2 YYDKDF (reference sequence). The CDR3 runs 15 residues. The trim removed 2 bases at V and 7 bases at J, leaving 4 bases unmatched.

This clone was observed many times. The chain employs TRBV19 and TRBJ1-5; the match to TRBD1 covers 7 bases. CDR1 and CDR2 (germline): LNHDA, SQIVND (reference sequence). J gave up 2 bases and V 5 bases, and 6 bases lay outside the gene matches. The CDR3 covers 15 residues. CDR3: CASSGTGVGNQPQHF. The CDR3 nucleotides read TGTGCCAGTAGTGGCACAGGGGTCGGCAATCAGCCCCAGCATTTT.

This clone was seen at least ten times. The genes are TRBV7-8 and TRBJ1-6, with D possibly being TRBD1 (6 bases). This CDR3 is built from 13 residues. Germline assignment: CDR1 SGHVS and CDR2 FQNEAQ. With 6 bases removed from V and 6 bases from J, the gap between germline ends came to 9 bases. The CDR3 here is CASSLDSNSPLHF. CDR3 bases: TGTGCCAGCAGTTTGGACAGTAATTCACCCCTCCACTTT.

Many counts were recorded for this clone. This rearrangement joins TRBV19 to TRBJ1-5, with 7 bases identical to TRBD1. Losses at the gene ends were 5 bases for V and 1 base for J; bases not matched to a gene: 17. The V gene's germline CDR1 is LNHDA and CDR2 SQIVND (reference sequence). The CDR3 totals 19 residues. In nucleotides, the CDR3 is TGTGCCAGTAGTCCCCACAGGGGTACGATATGGGACAGCAATCAGCCCCAGCATTTT. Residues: CASSPHRGTIWDSNQPQHF.

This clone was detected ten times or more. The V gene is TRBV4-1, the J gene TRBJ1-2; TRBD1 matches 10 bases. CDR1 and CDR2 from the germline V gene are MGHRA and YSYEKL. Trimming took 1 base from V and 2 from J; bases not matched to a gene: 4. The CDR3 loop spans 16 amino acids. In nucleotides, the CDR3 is TGCGCCAGCAGCCAAGCCCTGGACAGGGGGAACTATGGCTACACCTTC. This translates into CASSQALDRGNYGYTF.

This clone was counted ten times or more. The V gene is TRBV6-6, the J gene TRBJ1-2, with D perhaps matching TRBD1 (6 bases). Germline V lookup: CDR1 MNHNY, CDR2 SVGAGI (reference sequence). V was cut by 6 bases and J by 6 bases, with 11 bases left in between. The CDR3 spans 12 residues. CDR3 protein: CASSFPGDGYTF. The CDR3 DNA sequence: TGTGCCAGCAGCTTCCCAGGGGATGGCTACACCTTC.

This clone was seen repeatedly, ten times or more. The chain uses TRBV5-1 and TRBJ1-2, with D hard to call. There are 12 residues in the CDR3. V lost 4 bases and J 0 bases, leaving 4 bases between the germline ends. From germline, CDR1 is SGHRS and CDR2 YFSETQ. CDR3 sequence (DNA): TGCGCCAGCAGCGCGACTAACTATGGCTACACCTTC. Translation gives CASSATNYGYTF.

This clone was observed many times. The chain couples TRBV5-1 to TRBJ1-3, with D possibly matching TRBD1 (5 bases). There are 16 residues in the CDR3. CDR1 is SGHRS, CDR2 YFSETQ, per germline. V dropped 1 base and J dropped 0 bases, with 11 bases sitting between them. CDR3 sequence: CASSLKSGNSGNTIYF. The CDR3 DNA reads TGCGCCAGCAGCTTGAAATCAGGGAACTCTGGAAACACCATATATTTT.

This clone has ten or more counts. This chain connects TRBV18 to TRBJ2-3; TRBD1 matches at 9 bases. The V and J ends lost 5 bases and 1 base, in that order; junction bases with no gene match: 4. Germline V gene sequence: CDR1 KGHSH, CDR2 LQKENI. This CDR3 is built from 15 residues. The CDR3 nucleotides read TGTGCCAGCTCAGCAGGACAGGGGCGCACAGATACGCAGTATTTT. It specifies CASSAGQGRTDTQYF.

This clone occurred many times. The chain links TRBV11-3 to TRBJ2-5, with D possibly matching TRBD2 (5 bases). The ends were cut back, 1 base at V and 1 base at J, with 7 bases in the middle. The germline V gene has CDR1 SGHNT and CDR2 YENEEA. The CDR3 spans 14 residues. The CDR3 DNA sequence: TGTGCCAGCAGCTTAGGAGGGTTCCAAGAGACCCAGTACTTC. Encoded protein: CASSLGGFQETQYF.

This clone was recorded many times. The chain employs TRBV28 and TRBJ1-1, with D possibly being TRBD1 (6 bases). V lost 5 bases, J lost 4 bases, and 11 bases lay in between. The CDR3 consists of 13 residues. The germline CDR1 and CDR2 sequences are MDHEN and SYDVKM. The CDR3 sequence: CASSPTRGTEAFF. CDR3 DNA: TGTGCCAGCAGTCCAACCAGGGGCACTGAAGCTTTCTTT.

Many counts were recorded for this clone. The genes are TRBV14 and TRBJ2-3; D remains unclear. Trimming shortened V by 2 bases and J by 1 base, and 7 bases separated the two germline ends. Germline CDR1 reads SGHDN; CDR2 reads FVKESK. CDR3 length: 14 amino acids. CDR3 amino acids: CASSQLQGTDTQYF. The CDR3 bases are TGTGCCAGCAGCCAATTACAAGGCACAGATACGCAGTATTTT.